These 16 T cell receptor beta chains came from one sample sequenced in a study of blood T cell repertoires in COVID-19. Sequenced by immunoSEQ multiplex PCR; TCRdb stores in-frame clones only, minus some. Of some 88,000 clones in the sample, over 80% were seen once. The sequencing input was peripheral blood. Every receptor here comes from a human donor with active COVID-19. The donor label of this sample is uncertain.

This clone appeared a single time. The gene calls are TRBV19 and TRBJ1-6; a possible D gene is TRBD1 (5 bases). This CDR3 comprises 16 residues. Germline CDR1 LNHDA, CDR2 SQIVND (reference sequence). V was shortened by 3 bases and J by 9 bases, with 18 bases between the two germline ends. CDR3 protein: CASSILGTGLGSPLHF. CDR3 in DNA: TGTGCCAGTAGTATCCTAGGAACAGGTTTGGGTTCACCCCTCCACTTT.

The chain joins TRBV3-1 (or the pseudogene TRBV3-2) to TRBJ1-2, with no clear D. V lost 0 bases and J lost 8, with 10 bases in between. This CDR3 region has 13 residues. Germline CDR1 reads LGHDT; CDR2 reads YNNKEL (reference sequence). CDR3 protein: CASSQEVDAGYTF. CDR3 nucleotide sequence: TGTGCCAGCAGCCAAGAGGTCGATGCGGGCTACACCTTC.

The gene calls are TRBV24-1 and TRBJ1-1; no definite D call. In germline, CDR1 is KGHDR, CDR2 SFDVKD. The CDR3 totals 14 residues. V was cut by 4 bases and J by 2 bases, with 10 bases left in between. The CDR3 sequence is CATSEAEPNTEAFF. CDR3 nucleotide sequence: TGTGCCACCAGTGAGGCGGAACCAAACACTGAAGCTTTCTTT.

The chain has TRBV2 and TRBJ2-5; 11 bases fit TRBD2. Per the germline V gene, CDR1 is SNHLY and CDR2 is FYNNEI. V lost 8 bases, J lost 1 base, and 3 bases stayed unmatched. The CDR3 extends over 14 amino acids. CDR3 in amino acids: CASGGLAGQETQYF. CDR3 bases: TGTGCCAGCGGAGGACTAGCGGGCCAAGAGACCCAGTACTTC.

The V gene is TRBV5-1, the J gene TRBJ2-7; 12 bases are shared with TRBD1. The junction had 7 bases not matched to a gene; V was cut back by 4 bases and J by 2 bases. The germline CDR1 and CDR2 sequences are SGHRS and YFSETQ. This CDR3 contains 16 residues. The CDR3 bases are TGCGCCAGCAGCCCCCGGGACAGGGGGCTCGCCTACGAGCAGTACTTC. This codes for CASSPRDRGLAYEQYF.

CDR3: CASNLDWRYGYTF. The CDR3, as DNA: TGTGCCAGCAACTTAGACTGGAGATATGGCTACACCTTC. V usage is TRBV28 and J usage is TRBJ1-2; D is unresolved. The length of the CDR3 is 13 residues. V was clipped by 7 bases and J by 5 bases, with 14 bases between them. Per the germline V gene, CDR1 is MDHEN and CDR2 is SYDVKM.

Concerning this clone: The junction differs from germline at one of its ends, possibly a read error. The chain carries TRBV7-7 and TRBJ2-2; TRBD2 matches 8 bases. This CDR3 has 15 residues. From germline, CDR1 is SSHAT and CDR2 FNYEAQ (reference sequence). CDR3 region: CASSLGGGNAGELFF. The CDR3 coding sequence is TGTGCCAGCAGCTTAGGCGGGGGGAACGCCGGGGAGCTGTTTTTT.

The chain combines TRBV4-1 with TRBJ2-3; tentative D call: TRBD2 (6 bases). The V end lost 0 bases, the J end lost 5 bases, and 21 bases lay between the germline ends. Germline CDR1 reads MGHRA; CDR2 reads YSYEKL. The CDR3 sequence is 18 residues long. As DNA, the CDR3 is TGCGCCAGCAGCCAAGACGGGGGTGCGGAGCGGTGGAAAGATACGCAGTATTTT. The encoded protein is CASSQDGGAERWKDTQYF.

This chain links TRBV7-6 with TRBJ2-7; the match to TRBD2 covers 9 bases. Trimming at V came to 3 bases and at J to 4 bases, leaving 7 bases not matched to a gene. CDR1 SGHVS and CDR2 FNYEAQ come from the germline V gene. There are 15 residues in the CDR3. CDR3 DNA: TGTGCCAGCAGCTTCCGCCTAGCGGGGATTTACGAGCAGTACTTC. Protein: CASSFRLAGIYEQYF.

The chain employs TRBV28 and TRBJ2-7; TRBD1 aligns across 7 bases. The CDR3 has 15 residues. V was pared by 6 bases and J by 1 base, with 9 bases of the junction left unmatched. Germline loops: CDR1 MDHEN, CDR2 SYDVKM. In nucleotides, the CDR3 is TGTGCCAGCAGCCACCCACCGGGACAGTCCTACGAGCAGTACTTC. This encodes CASSHPPGQSYEQYF. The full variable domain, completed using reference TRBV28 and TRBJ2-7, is DVKVTQSSRYLVKRTGEKVFLECVQDMDHENMFWYRQDPGLGLRLIYFSYDVKMKEKGDIPEGYSVSREKKERFSLILESASTNQTSMYLCASSHPPGQSYEQYFGPGTRLTVT.

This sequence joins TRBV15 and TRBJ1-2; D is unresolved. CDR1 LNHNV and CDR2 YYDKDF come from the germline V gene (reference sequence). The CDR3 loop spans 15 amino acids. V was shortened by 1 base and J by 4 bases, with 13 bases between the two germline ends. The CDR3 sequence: CATSRGGMPGYGYTF. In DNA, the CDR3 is TGTGCCACCAGCAGAGGAGGGATGCCTGGCTATGGCTACACCTTC.

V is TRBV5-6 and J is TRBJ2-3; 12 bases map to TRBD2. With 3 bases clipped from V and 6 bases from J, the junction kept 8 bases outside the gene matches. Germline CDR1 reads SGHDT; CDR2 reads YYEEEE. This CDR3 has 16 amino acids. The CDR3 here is CASSWGLAGDGDTQYF. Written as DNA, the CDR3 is TGTGCCAGCAGCTGGGGACTAGCGGGCGACGGGGATACGCAGTATTTT.

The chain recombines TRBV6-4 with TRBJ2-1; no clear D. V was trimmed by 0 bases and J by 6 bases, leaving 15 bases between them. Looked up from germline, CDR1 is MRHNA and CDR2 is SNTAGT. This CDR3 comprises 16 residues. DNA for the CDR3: TGTGCCAGCAGTGACTCGAATCATGATAGCCCCAATGAGCAGTTCTTC. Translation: CASSDSNHDSPNEQFF.

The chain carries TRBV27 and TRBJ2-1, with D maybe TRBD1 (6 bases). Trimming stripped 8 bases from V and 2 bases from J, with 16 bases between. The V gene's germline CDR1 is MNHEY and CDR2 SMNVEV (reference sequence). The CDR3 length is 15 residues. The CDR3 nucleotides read TGTGCCAGCTCCGGCCGTGGGACACCCTACAATGAGCAGTTCTTC. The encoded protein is CASSGRGTPYNEQFF.

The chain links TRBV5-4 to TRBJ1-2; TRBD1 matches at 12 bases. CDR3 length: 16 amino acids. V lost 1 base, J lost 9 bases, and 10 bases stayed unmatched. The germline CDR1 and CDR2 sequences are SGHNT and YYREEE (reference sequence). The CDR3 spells CASSLISGTGGLSYTF. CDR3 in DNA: TGTGCCAGCAGCTTGATATCCGGGACAGGGGGCTTGAGCTACACCTTC. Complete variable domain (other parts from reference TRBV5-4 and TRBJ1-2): ETGVTQSPTHLIKTRGQQVTLRCSSQSGHNTVSWYQQALGQGPQFIFQYYREEENGRGNFPPRFSGLQFPNYSSELNVNALELDDSALYLCASSLISGTGGLSYTFGSGTRLTVV.

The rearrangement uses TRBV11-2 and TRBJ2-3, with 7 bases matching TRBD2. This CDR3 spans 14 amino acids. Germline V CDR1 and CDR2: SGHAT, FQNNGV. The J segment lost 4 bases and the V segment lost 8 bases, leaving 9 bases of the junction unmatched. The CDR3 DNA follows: TGTGCCAGCTCACGGACGGGGGGTTCAGATACGCAGTATTTT. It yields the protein CASSRTGGSDTQYF.